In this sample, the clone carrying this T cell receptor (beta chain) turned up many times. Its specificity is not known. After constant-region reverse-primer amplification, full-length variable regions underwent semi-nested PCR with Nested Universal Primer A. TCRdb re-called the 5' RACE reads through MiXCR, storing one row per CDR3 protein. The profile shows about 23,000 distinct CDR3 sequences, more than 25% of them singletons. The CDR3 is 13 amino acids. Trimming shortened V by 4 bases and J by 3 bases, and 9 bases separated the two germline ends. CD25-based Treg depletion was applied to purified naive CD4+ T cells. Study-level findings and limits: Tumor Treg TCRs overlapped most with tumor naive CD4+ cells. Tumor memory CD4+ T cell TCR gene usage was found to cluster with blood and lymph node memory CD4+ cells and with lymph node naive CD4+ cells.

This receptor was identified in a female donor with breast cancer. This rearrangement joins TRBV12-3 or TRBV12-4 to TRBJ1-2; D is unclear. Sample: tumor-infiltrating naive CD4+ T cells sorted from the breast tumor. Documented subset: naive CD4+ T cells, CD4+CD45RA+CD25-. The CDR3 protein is CASSWDVHYGYTF. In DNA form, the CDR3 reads TGTGCCAGCAGTTGGGATGTGCACTATGGCTACACCTTC.